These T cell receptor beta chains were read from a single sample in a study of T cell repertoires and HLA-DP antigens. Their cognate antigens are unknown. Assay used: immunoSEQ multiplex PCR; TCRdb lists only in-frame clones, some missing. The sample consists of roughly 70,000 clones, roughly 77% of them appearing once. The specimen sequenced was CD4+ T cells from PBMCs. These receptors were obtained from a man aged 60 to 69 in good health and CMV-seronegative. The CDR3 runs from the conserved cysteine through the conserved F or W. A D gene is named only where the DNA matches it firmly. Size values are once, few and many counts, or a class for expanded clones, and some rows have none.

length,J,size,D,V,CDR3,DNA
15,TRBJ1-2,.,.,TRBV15,CATAPPGNDIYGYTF,TGTGCCACTGCGCCCCCGGGAAATGATATCTATGGCTACACCTTC
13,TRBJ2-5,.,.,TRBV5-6,CASSRTFQETQYF,TGTGCCAGCAGCAGAACCTTCCAAGAGACCCAGTACTTC
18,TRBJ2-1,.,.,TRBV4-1,CASSLRTVQAGVTNEQFF,TGCGCCAGCAGCCTACGGACAGTCCAGGCCGGGGTAACGAATGAGCAGTTCTTC
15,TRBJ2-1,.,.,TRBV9,CASSVAQGYSNEQFF,TGTGCCAGCAGCGTAGCTCAGGGTTATAGCAATGAGCAGTTCTTC
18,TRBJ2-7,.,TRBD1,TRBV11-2,CASSLGPGQTRRLHEQYF,TGTGCCAGCAGCTTAGGCCCGGGACAGACACGACGACTCCACGAGCAGTACTTC
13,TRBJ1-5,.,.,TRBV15,CATSRTPEEPQHF,TGTGCCACCAGCAGGACACCTGAGGAGCCCCAGCATTTT
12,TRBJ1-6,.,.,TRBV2,CASSEEYSPLHF,TGTGCCAGCAGTGAAGAATATTCACCCCTCCACTTT
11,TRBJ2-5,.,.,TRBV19,CASSIYETQYF,TGTGCCAGTAGTATATACGAGACCCAGTACTTC
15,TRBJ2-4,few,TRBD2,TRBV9,CASSVGNSGENIQYF,TGTGCCAGCAGCGTAGGGAATAGCGGGGAAAACATTCAGTACTTC
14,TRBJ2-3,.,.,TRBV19,CASSTSPTGNTQYF,TGTGCCAGTAGTACCAGCCCGACCGGGAATACGCAGTATTTT
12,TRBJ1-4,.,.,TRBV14,CASSSTNEKLFF,TGTGCCAGCAGTTCAACTAATGAAAAACTGTTTTTT
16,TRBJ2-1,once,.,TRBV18,CASSPTSDLSYNEQFF,TGTGCCAGCTCCCCGACGAGCGATCTTTCCTACAATGAGCAGTTCTTC
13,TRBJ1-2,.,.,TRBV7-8,CASSSRDKTGYTF,TGTGCCAGCAGCTCCAGAGATAAAACTGGCTACACCTTC
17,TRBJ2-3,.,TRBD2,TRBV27,CASSRPGLAGGGDTQYF,TGTGCCAGCAGTCGACCGGGACTAGCGGGGGGCGGAGATACGCAGTATTTT
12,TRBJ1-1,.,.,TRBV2,CASSERSTGAFF,TGTGCCAGCAGTGAAAGGTCCACAGGAGCTTTCTTT
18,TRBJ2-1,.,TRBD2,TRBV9,CASSVVGGWASGHNEQFF,TGTGCCAGCAGCGTAGTTGGTGGGTGGGCTAGCGGGCACAATGAGCAGTTCTTC
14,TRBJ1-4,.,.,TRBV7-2,CASSSGVINEKLFF,TGTGCCAGCAGCTCCGGGGTGATTAATGAAAAACTGTTTTTT
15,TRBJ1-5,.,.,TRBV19,CASTRADISNQPQHF,TGTGCCAGTACCCGAGCGGACATTAGCAATCAGCCCCAGCATTTT
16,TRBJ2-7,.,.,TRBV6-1,CASSEALGRSSYEQYF,TGTGCCAGCAGTGAAGCCCTCGGGCGGAGCTCCTACGAGCAGTACTTC
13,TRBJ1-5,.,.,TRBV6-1,CASLTNGNQPQHF,TGTGCCAGCCTGACGAATGGGAATCAGCCCCAGCATTTT
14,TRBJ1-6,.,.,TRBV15,CATSRDPGVSPLHF,TGTGCCACCAGCAGAGATCCCGGGGTTTCACCCCTCCACTTT
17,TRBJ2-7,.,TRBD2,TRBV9,CASSPGLAGVGAYEQYF,TGTGCCAGCAGCCCGGGACTAGCGGGGGTAGGGGCTTACGAGCAGTACTTC
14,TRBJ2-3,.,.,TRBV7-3,CASSLGLATDTQYF,TGTGCCAGCAGCTTAGGGCTAGCCACAGATACGCAGTATTTT
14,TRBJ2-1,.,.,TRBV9,CASSVVASWDEQFF,TGTGCCAGCAGCGTAGTAGCGAGTTGGGATGAGCAGTTCTTC
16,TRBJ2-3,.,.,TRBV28,CASSTRLVGGADTQYF,TGTGCCAGCAGTACTCGACTAGTTGGAGGGGCGGATACGCAGTATTTT
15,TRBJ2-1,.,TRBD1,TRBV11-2,CASSFPGGPYNEQFF,TGTGCCAGCAGCTTCCCAGGGGGACCCTACAATGAGCAGTTCTTC
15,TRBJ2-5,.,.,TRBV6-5,CASSSDKMGQETQYF,TGTGCCAGCAGTTCCGACAAAATGGGCCAAGAGACCCAGTACTTC
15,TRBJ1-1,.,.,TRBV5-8,CASSLQGTPNTEAFF,TGTGCCAGCAGCTTGCAGGGCACCCCGAACACTGAAGCTTTCTTT
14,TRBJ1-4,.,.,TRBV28,CASSAVGTNEKLFF,TGTGCCAGCAGCGCGGTGGGTACTAATGAAAAACTGTTTTTT
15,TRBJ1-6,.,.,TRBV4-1,CASSQVRGGGPPLHF,TGCGCCAGCAGCCAAGTACGGGGTGGTGGGCCACCCCTCCACTTT
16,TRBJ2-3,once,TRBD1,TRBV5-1,CASSLEPPTGGDTQYF,TGCGCCAGCAGCTTGGAACCTCCGACAGGGGGGGATACGCAGTATTTT
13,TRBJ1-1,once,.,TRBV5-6,CASSFTVNTEAFF,TGTGCCAGCAGCTTCACGGTGAACACTGAAGCTTTCTTT
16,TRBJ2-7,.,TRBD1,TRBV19,CASSIGGQGITYEQYF,TGTGCCAGTAGTATAGGGGGACAGGGGATCACCTACGAGCAGTACTTC
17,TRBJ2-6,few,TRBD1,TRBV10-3,CAISEETGGGGANVLTF,TGTGCCATCAGTGAGGAGACAGGGGGCGGAGGGGCCAACGTCCTGACTTTC
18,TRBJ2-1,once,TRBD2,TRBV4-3,CASGQGILAGGRYNEQFF,TGCGCCAGCGGCCAAGGGATTCTAGCGGGAGGGCGATACAATGAGCAGTTCTTC
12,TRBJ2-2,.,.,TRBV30,CAWSLQGLGLFF,TGTGCCTGGAGTCTACAGGGTCTGGGGCTGTTTTTT
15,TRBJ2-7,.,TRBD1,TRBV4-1,CASSQYGTGSYEQYF,TGCGCCAGCAGCCAATATGGGACAGGGTCCTACGAGCAGTACTTC
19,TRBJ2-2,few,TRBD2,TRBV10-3,CAISGSETSGSRNTGELFF,TGTGCCATCAGTGGTTCTGAGACTAGCGGGAGTAGAAACACCGGGGAGCTGTTTTTT
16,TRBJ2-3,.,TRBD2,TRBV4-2,CASSQRLSGGTDTQYF,TGTGCCAGCAGCCAGCGCCTTAGCGGGGGCACAGATACGCAGTATTTT
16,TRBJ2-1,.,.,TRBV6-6,CASSPRGVSSYNEQFF,TGTGCCAGCAGTCCCCGCGGGGTGAGCTCCTACAATGAGCAGTTCTTC
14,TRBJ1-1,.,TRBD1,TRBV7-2,CASSSGGGRTEAFF,TGTGCCAGCAGCTCAGGGGGGGGAAGGACTGAAGCTTTCTTT
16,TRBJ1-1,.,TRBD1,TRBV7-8,CASSSRLEGADTEAFF,TGTGCCAGCAGCTCCCGACTAGAGGGGGCGGACACTGAAGCTTTCTTT